This TCR beta chain was identified in a study of cytomegalovirus exposure and HLA in healthy donors. General observations from the study: The study labeled 150 to 200 TCR beta chains cytomegalovirus-associated. In an earlier analysis, about 87% or about 30%: the productive usage of most TCR beta V segments. Trimming of TCR beta V- and J-genes showed a link, identified in a later analysis, to a missense DCLRE1C variant. Presence/absence analyses assumed roughly uniform sequencing depth across donors.

CDR1 KGHSH and CDR2 LQKENI come from the germline V gene. The CDR3 loop spans 14 amino acids. Trimming took 6 bases from V and 5 from J, leaving 14 bases between them. The PCR ran on 60 Vbeta and 13 Jbeta primers. The protocol was immunoSEQ multiplex PCR, while the TCRdb copy is restricted to in-frame clones and leaves out a portion. The data hold 150,000 or so clones, with around four fifths observed a single time. As regards this clone: The antigen is undetermined.

V usage is TRBV18 and J usage is TRBJ2-1, with a weak D call TRBD2 (7 bases). Sequences were obtained from PBMCs. The sequence was collected from a woman in her twenties or thirties in good health and CMV-seronegative. DNA for the CDR3: TGTGCCAGCTCCCCCTGGGGGGGCAACAATGAGCAGTTCTTC. Protein product: CASSPWGGNNEQFF. Full variable domain (missing parts from reference TRBV18 and TRBJ2-1): NAGVMQNPRHLVRRRGQEARLRCSPMKGHSHVYWYRQLPEEGLKFMVYLQKENIIDESGMPKERFSAEFPKEGPSILRIQQVVRGDSAAYFCASSPWGGNNEQFFGPGTRLTVL.